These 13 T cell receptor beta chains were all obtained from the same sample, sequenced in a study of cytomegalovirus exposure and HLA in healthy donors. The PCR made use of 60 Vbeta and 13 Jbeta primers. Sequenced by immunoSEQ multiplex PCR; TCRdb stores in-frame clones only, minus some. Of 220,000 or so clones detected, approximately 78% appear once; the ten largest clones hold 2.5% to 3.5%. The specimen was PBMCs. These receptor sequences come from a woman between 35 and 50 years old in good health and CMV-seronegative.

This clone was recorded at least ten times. The CDR3 DNA reads as TGCGCCAGCAGGAATCCGGAGGCAACTAATGAAAAACTGTTTTTT. As protein: CASRNPEATNEKLFF. The rearrangement uses TRBV5-1 and TRBJ1-4; D gene ambiguous. V was shortened by 5 bases and J by 0 bases, with 11 bases between the two germline ends. This CDR3 is 15 amino acids long. Looked up from germline, CDR1 is SGHRS and CDR2 is YFSETQ.

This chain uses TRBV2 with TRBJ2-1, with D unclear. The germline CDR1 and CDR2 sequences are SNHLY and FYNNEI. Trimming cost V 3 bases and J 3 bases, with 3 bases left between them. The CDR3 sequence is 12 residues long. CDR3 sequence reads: CASSDYYNEQFF. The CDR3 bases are TGTGCCAGCAGTGACTACTACAATGAGCAGTTCTTC.

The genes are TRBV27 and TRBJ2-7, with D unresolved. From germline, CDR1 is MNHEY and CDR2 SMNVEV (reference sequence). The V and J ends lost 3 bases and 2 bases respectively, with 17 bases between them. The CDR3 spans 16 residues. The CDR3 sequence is CASSFFLGGKTYEQYF. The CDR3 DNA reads TGTGCCAGCAGTTTTTTCCTAGGCGGAAAAACCTACGAGCAGTACTTC.

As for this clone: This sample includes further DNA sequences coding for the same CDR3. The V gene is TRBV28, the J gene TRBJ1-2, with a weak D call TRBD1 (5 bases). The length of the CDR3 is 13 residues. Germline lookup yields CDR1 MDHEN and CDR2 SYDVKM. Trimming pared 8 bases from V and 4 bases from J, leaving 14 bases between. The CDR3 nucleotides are TGTGCCAGCCGGAGGGGACCGGGCTATGGCTACACCTTC. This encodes CASRRGPGYGYTF.

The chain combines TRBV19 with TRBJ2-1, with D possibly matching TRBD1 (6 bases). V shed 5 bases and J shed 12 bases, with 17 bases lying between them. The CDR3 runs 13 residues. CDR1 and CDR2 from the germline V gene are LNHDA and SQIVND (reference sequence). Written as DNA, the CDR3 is TGTGCCAGTAGTCCGCAACAGGGAATGGGGCAGTTCTTC. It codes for CASSPQQGMGQFF.

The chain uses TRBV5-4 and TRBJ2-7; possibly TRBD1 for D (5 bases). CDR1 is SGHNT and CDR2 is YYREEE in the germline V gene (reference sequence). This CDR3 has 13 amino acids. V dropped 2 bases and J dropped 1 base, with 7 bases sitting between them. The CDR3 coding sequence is TGTGCCAGCAGCTTCACAGGTTCCTACGAGCAGTACTTC. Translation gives CASSFTGSYEQYF.

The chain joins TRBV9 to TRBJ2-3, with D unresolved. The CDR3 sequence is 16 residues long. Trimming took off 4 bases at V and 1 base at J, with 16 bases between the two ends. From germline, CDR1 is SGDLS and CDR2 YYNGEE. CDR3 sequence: CASSNPGGEGTDTQYF. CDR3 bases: TGTGCCAGCAGCAACCCCGGTGGCGAGGGCACAGATACGCAGTATTTT.

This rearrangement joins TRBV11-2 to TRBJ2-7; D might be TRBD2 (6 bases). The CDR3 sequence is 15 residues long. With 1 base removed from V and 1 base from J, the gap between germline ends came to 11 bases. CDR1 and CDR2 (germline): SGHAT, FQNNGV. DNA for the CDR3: TGTGCCAGCAGCTTAGGCGGGATTCGTTCCTACGAGCAGTACTTC. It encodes CASSLGGIRSYEQYF.

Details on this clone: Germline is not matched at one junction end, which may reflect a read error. CDR3 sequence: CSARSGRAVF. The CDR3 coding sequence is TGCAGTGCTAGAAGCGGGAGGGCAGTCTTC. J is TRBJ2-1 and V is TRBV20-1; 10 nucleotides match TRBD2. The CDR3 sequence is 10 residues long. Per germline, CDR1 DFQATT and CDR2 SNEGSKA (reference sequence).

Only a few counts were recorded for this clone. The CDR3 DNA is TGTGCCAGCAGCCCAGGACAGGGGGCTCTTACCGAGCAGTACTTC. The encoded protein is CASSPGQGALTEQYF. The chain has TRBV7-2 and TRBJ2-7; 11 bases fit TRBD1. The trim removed 5 bases at V and 6 bases at J, leaving 9 bases unmatched. This CDR3 has 15 amino acids. Looked up from germline, CDR1 is SGHTA and CDR2 is FQGNSA.

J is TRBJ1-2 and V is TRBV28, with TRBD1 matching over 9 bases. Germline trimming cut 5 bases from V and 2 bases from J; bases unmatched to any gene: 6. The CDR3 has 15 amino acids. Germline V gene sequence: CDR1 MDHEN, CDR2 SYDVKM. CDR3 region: CASSPTGGSNYGYTF. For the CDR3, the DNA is TGTGCCAGCAGTCCAACAGGGGGCTCCAACTATGGCTACACCTTC.

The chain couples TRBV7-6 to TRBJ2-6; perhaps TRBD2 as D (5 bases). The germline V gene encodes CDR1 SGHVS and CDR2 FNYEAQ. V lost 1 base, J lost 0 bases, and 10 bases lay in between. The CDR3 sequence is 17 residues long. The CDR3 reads CASSLVPGISGANVLTF. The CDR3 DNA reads TGTGCCAGCAGCTTAGTCCCCGGGATCTCTGGGGCCAACGTCCTGACTTTC.

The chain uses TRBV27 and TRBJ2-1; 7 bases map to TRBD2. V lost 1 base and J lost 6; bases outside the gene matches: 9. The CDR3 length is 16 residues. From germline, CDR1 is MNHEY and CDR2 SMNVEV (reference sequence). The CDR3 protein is CASSLFATSSTNEQFF. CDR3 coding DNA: TGTGCCAGCAGTTTATTCGCGACTAGCAGCACCAATGAGCAGTTCTTC.